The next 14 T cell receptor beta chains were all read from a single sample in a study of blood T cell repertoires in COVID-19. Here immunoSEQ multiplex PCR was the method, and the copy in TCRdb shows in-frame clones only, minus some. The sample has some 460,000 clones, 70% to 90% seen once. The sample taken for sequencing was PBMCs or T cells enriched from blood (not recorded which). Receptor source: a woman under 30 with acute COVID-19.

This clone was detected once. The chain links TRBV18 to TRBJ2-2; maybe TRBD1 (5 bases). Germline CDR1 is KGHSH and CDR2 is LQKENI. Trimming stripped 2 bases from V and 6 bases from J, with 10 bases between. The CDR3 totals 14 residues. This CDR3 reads CASSPVTVPGELFF. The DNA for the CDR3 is TGTGCCAGCTCACCAGTGACAGTCCCCGGGGAGCTGTTTTTT.

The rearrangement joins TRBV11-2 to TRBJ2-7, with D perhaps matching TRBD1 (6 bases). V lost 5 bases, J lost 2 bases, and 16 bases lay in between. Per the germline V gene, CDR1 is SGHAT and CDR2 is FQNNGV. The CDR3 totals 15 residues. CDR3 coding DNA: TGTGCCAGCAGCCCGCCGCGACAGGATGCCTACGAGCAGTACTTC. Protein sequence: CASSPPRQDAYEQYF.

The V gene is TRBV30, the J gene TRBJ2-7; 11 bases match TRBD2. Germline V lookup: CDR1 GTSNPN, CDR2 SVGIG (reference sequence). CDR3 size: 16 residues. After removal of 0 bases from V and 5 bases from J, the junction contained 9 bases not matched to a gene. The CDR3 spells CAWSVLTSGSINEQYF. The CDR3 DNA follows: TGTGCCTGGAGTGTCCTAACTAGCGGGAGTATCAACGAGCAGTACTTC.

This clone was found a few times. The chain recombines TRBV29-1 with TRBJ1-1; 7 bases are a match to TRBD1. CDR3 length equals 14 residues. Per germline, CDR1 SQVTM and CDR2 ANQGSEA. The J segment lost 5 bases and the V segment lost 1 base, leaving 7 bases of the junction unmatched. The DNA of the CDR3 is TGCAGCGTTGAAGCCGGGACAGTTCGGACTGAAGCTTTCTTT. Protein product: CSVEAGTVRTEAFF.

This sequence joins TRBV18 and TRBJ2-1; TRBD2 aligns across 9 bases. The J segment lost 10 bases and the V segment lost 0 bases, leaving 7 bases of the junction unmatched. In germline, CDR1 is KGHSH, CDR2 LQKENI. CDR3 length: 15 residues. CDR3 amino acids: CASSPPGGGAGEQFF. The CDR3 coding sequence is TGTGCCAGCTCACCACCAGGCGGGGGGGCAGGGGAGCAGTTCTTC. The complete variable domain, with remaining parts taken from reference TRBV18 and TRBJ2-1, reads NAGVMQNPRHLVRRRGQEARLRCSPMKGHSHVYWYRQLPEEGLKFMVYLQKENIIDESGMPKERFSAEFPKEGPSILRIQQVVRGDSAAYFCASSPPGGGAGEQFFGPGTRLTVL.

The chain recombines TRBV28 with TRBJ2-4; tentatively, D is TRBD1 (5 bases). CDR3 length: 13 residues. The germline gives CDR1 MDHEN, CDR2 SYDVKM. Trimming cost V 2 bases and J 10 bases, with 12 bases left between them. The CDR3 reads CASSLTRARIQYF. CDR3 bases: TGTGCCAGCAGTTTAACCAGGGCTAGGATTCAGTACTTC.

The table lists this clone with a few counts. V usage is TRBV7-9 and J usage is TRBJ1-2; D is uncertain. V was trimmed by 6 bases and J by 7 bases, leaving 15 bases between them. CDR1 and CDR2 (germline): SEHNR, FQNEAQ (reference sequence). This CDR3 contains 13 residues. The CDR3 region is CASRQGVGGGYTF. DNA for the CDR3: TGTGCCAGCAGACAAGGAGTAGGAGGTGGCTACACCTTC.

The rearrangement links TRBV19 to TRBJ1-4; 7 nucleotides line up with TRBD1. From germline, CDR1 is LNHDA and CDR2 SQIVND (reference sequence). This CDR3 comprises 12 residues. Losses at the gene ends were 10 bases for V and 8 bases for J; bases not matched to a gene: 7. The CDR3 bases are TGTGCCACCGGGACAGTCGTCGAAAAACTGTTTTTT. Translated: CATGTVVEKLFF.

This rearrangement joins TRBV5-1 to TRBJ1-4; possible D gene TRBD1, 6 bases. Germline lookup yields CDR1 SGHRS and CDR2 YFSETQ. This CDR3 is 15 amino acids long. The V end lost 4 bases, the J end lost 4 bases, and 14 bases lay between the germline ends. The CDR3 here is CASSTHRVDNEKLFF. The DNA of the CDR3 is TGCGCCAGCAGCACTCACAGGGTAGATAATGAAAAACTGTTTTTT.

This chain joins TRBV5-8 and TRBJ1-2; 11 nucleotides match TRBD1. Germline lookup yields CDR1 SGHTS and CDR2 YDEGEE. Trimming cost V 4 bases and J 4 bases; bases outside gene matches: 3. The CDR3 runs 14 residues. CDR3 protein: CASSGGTGGYGYTF. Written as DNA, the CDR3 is TGTGCCAGCAGCGGGGGGACAGGGGGCTATGGCTACACCTTC.

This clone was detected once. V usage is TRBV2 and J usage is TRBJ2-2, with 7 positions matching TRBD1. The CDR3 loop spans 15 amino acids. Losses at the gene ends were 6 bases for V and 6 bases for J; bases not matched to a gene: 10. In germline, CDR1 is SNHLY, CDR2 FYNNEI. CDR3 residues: CASRETGWLSGELFF. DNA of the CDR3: TGTGCCAGCAGGGAGACAGGGTGGTTGTCCGGGGAGCTGTTTTTT. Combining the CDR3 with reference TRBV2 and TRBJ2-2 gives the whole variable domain EPEVTQTPSHQVTQMGQEVILRCVPISNHLYFYWYRQILGQKVEFLVSFYNNEISEKSEIFDDQFSVERPDGSNFTLKIRSTKLEDSAMYFCASRETGWLSGELFFGEGSRLTVL.

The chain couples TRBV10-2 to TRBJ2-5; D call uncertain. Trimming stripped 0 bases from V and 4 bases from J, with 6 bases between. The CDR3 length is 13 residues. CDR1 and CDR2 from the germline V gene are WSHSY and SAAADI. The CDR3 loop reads CASSESRRETQYF. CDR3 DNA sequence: TGCGCCAGCAGTGAGTCTAGGAGAGAGACCCAGTACTTC.

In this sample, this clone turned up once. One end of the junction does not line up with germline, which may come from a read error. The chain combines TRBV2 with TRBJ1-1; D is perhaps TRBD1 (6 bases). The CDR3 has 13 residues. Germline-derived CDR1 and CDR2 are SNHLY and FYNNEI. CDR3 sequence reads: CASSGQGNAEAFF. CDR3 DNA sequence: TGTGCCAGCAGTGGGCAGGGGAACGCTGAAGCTTTCTTT.

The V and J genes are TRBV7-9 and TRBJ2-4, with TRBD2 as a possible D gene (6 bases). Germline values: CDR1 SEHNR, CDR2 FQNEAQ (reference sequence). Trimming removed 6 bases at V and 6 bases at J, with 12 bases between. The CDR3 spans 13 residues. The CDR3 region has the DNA TGTGCCAGCAGTTCCAACGGGGGAAACATTCAGTACTTC. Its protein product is CASSSNGGNIQYF.